The 3 T cell receptor beta chains given below trace back to one sample, sequenced in a study of CD8 T cells in ankylosing spondylitis. TCRdb re-called the 5' RACE reads with MiXCR, one entry per CDR3 protein. Found here are 200,000 to 250,000 distinct CDR3 sequences, around 11% of them singletons; the top ten hold roughly 6.8%. Specimen: blood, either unsorted or a sorted T cell fraction (not recorded which). The receptors come from a male donor with ankylosing spondylitis or in good health (not recorded which).

This clonotype was seen repeatedly, ten times or more. The rearrangement links TRBV5-1 to TRBJ2-2; D is uncertain. The V end lost 4 bases, the J end lost 1 base, and 8 bases lay between the germline ends. This CDR3 spans 14 amino acids. CDR1 SGHRS and CDR2 YFSETQ come from the germline V gene. In nucleotides, the CDR3 is TGCGCCAGCAGCCAGACACAGAACACCGGGGAGCTGTTTTTT. This encodes CASSQTQNTGELFF. Full variable domain (rest looked up from reference TRBV5-1 and TRBJ2-2): KAGVTQTPRYLIKTRGQQVTLSCSPISGHRSVSWYQQTPGQGLQFLFEYFSETQRNKGNFPGRFSGRQFSNSRSEMNVSTLELGDSALYLCASSQTQNTGELFFGEGSRLTVL.

This clonotype was found a few times. This chain links TRBV27 with TRBJ2-7; the D gene is possibly TRBD1 (6 bases). V lost 5 bases to trimming and J lost 3 bases, with 14 bases between them. The CDR3 has 14 residues. Per germline, CDR1 MNHEY and CDR2 SMNVEV (reference sequence). The CDR3 coding sequence is TGTGCCAGCAGTCGGACAGCCCCTCACTACGAGCAGTACTTC. This codes for CASSRTAPHYEQYF.

The table lists this clonotype with a few counts. This sequence joins TRBV5-6 and TRBJ2-7, with D tentatively TRBD1 or TRBD2 (5 bases each). The V end was cut by 4 bases, the J end by 4 bases, with 18 bases between. Germline V lookup: CDR1 SGHDT, CDR2 YYEEEE. The CDR3 has 15 residues. The CDR3 sequence is CASSPVGGAGYEQYF. The CDR3 nucleotides are TGTGCCAGCAGCCCTGTTGGGGGAGCCGGATACGAGCAGTACTTC.